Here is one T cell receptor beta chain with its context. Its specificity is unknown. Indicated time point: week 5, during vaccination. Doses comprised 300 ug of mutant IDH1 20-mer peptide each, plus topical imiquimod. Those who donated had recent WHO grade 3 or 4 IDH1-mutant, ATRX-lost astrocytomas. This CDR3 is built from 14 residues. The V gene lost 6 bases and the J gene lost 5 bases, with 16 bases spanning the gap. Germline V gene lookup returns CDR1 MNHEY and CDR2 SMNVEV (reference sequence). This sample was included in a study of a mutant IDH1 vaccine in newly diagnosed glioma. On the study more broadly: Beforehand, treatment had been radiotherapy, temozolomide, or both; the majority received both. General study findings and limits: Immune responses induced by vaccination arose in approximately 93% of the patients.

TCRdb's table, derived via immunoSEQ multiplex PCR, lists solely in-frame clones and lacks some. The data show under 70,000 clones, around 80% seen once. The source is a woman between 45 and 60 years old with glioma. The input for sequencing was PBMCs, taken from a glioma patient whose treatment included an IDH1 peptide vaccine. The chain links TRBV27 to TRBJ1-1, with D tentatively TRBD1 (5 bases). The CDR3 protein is CASSTPSGKTEAFF. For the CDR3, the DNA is TGTGCCAGCAGCACTCCCTCAGGGAAAACTGAAGCTTTCTTT.